One sample yielded the 12 T cell receptor beta chains listed below, sequenced in a study of cytomegalovirus exposure and HLA in healthy donors. The PCR contained 60 Vbeta and 13 Jbeta primers. Libraries were prepared by immunoSEQ multiplex PCR; TCRdb keeps only in-frame clonotypes and omits some of them. The sample totals 130,000 to 150,000 clones; its top ten clones hold 1.5% to 2%. The sequenced sample consisted of PBMCs. Receptors originate from a woman aged 45-59 years in good health and CMV-seronegative.

The rearrangement joins TRBV6-6 to TRBJ1-4; 9 bases map to TRBD1. After removal of 4 bases from V and 5 bases from J, the junction contained 2 bases not matched to a gene. Germline values: CDR1 MNHNY, CDR2 SVGAGI (reference sequence). The CDR3 sequence is 14 residues long. The CDR3 reads CASSLGQGNEKLFF. DNA of the CDR3: TGTGCCAGCAGTTTGGGACAGGGAAATGAAAAACTGTTTTTT.

The V gene is TRBV19, the J gene TRBJ1-2; D is uncertain. With 0 bases removed from V and 2 bases from J, the gap between germline ends came to 7 bases. Per germline, CDR1 LNHDA and CDR2 SQIVND (reference sequence). This CDR3 contains 14 residues. The CDR3 nucleotides read TGTGCCAGTAGTATAGAAGCCGGGAACTATGGCTACACCTTC. Its protein is CASSIEAGNYGYTF.

The J gene is TRBJ1-2, the V gene TRBV6-5, with a possible D match to TRBD1 (5 bases). The CDR3 spans 14 residues. CDR1 is MNHEY, CDR2 SVGAGI, per germline. Trimming shortened V by 4 bases and J by 6 bases, and 15 bases separated the two germline ends. The CDR3 sequence is CASSSGQGLDGYTF. The CDR3 nucleotides are TGTGCCAGCAGTTCAGGGCAGGGCTTGGATGGCTACACCTTC.

The chain joins TRBV6-6 to TRBJ1-1; D remains unclear. Germline V CDR1 and CDR2: MNHNY, SVGAGI (reference sequence). The CDR3 is 14 residues long. Trimming left V 6 bases short and J 4 bases short, with 15 bases between. DNA for the CDR3: TGTGCCAGCAGCCCGGGGTTCCGAGGCACTGAAGCTTTCTTT. Encoded protein: CASSPGFRGTEAFF.

The chain recombines TRBV28 with TRBJ1-2, with 9 bases that match TRBD1. CDR3 length: 13 amino acids. After removal of 6 bases from V and 4 bases from J, the junction contained 3 bases not matched to a gene. Germline V gene data show CDR1 as MDHEN and CDR2 as SYDVKM. DNA of the CDR3: TGTGCCAGCAGCAGACAGGGGGGCTATGGCTACACCTTC. Protein: CASSRQGGYGYTF.

The chain recombines TRBV18 with TRBJ2-5; 13 bases fit TRBD2. Trimming took 4 bases from V and 3 from J; bases not matched to a gene: 2. The germline V gene has CDR1 KGHSH and CDR2 LQKENI. CDR3 size: 15 residues. CDR3 in amino acids: CASSRGLAGEETQYF. CDR3 sequence (DNA): TGTGCCAGCTCACGCGGACTAGCGGGGGAAGAGACCCAGTACTTC.

The chain couples TRBV11-2 to TRBJ2-1; TRBD2 matches at 10 bases. Looked up from germline, CDR1 is SGHAT and CDR2 is FQNNGV. This CDR3 comprises 15 residues. V lost 1 base to trimming and J lost 4 bases; unmatched junction nucleotides: 1. DNA for the CDR3: TGTGCCAGCAGCTTAGTTAGCGGGGGGTACAATGAGCAGTTCTTC. Translating gives CASSLVSGGYNEQFF.

This chain connects TRBV19 to TRBJ2-5, with a possible D match to TRBD1 (6 bases). This CDR3 spans 19 amino acids. V lost 5 bases and J 1 base, leaving 26 bases between the germline ends. Germline V gene sequence: CDR1 LNHDA, CDR2 SQIVND (reference sequence). CDR3 sequence: CASSVARWGPLGPQETQYF. The CDR3 region has the DNA TGTGCCAGTAGTGTAGCACGGTGGGGGCCCTTGGGGCCCCAAGAGACCCAGTACTTC.

V and J are TRBV5-6 and TRBJ2-5; the D gene is possibly TRBD2 (6 bases). Trimming pared 3 bases from V and 5 bases from J, leaving 14 bases between. CDR3 size: 14 residues. The germline gives CDR1 SGHDT, CDR2 YYEEEE. In DNA, the CDR3 is TGTGCCAGCAGCTCTACTGGGGGGTTGGAGACCCAGTACTTC. Amino acid sequence: CASSSTGGLETQYF.

For the CDR3, the DNA is TGCGCCAGCAGCCAAGTGGACACAGGGCTAGACACAGATACGCAGTATTTT. As protein: CASSQVDTGLDTDTQYF. The chain carries TRBV4-3 and TRBJ2-3, with a tentative D call TRBD1 (6 bases). Germline loops: CDR1 LGHNA, CDR2 YSLEER. Trimming shortened V by 1 base and J by 2 bases, and 16 bases separated the two germline ends. The length of the CDR3 is 17 residues.

This chain links TRBV7-3 with TRBJ2-5; possibly TRBD2 for D (6 bases). Deletions cut 5 bases from V and 4 bases from J, with 14 bases between. In germline, CDR1 is SGHTA, CDR2 FQGTGA. The CDR3 spans 14 residues. CDR3 nucleotides: TGTGCCAGCAGCCCTGGGGGGAGCGGAGAGACCCAGTACTTC. Amino acids: CASSPGGSGETQYF. Variable domain in full (rest from reference TRBV7-3 and TRBJ2-5): GAGVSQTPSNKVTEKGKYVELRCDPISGHTALYWYRQSLGQGPEFLIYFQGTGAADDSGLPNDRFFAVRPEGSVSTLKIQRTERGDSAVYLCASSPGGSGETQYFGPGTRLLVL.

The genes are TRBV28 and TRBJ1-2; 9 nucleotides align to TRBD1. The CDR3 contains 14 residues. The V segment lost 2 bases and the J segment 7 bases; nucleotides outside the gene matches: 5. CDR1 and CDR2 from the germline V gene are MDHEN and SYDVKM. The chain's CDR3 is CASSLPDRGPGYTF. CDR3 bases: TGTGCCAGCAGTTTACCGGACAGGGGTCCTGGCTACACCTTC.